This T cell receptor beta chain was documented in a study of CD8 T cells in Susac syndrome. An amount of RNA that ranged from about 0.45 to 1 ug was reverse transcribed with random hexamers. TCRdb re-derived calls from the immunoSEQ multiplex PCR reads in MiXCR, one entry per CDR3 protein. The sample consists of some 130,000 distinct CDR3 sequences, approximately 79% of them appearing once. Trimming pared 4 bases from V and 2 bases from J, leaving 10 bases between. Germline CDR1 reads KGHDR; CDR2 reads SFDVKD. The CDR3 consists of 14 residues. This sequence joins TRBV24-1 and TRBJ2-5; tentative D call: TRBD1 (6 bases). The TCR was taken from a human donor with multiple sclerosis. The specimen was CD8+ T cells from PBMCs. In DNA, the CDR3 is TGTGCCACCAGTGACACAGGGCTACAAGAGACCCAGTACTTC. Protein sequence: CATSDTGLQETQYF.